The clone carrying this TCR beta chain has just one count. Its target is not known. Trimming removed 5 bases at V and 6 bases at J, with 19 bases between. The CDR3 is 15 residues long. Germline lookup yields CDR1 MDHEN and CDR2 SYDVKM. It was with a sample-barcoded 5' primer and a J-beta primer mix that a second PCR of roughly 7 to 12 cycles was run. Each cDNA molecule, via a template-switch adaptor with 12 random nucleotides, was tagged. From the 5' RACE reads, TCRdb called clonotypes with MiXCR, one entry per CDR3 protein. The repertoire holds about 650,000 distinct CDR3 sequences, with approximately 52% as singletons. The data stem from a study of blood T cells in healthy people across ages. Study-wide points: Nothing was known about donor CMV status, and this possibly confounded expanded clonotype changes. Among long-lived donors, naive CD4+ cells were more numerous and diversity higher than in aged donors.

The chain uses TRBV28 and TRBJ1-2; a possible D gene is TRBD1 (5 bases). The TCR was taken from a woman older than 75 in good health. Sequences were obtained from blood. CDR3 residues: CASSPPITGINGYTF. CDR3 coding DNA: TGTGCCAGCAGTCCTCCCATTACAGGAATAAATGGCTACACCTTC.